This T cell receptor beta chain stems from a study of metastatic and nonmetastatic thyroid tumors. Findings and limits, study-wide: Versus benign nodules, malignant thyroid tumors reportedly had significantly higher TCR beta diversity, in blood and tumor.

TCRdb used MiXCR to call clones anew from the PCR reads. The table shows under 45,000 clones, with around 18% occurring only once. Thyroid surgery was performed in patients who had received no treatment beforehand. With regard to this clone: Its target is not known.

CDR3 length: 15 amino acids. Germline trimming cut 6 bases from V and 0 bases from J; bases unmatched to any gene: 5. CDR1 is SGHRS, CDR2 YFSETQ, per germline. This receptor was obtained from a female donor with papillary thyroid cancer or a benign thyroid nodule (not recorded which). Some clones in this sample may be carry-over from other donors' samples. J is TRBJ2-2 and V is TRBV5-1, with TRBD2 matching over 7 bases. The specimen was tumor tissue. The CDR3 coding sequence is TGCGCCAGCACCGCGGGAGCCCCGAACACCGGGGAGCTGTTTTTT. Its protein product is CASTAGAPNTGELFF.